The present T cell receptor beta chain was sequenced within a study of shared clonotypes between healthy human individuals. About this clone: Antigen unknown.

Sequencing was performed with immunoSEQ multiplex PCR; in TCRdb, only in-frame clones are kept and a portion is missing. The data hold a few million clones, with around 90% observed a single time. Germline lookup yields CDR1 SGHVS and CDR2 FNYEAQ. Trimming stripped 5 bases from V and 7 bases from J, with 18 bases between. The CDR3 has 15 amino acids. Findings and limits, study-wide: Non-shared clonotypes displayed generation probabilities falling below those of clonotypes present in all four donors.

The sequence was obtained from a man aged 18 to 35 in good health. Some clones in this sample may be carry-over from other donors' samples. The J gene is TRBJ2-1, the V gene TRBV7-6, with D possibly matching TRBD2 (6 bases). Sequenced material: naive CD4+ T cells from PBMCs. Noted subset: CD45RA+ positively selected. The CDR3 nucleotides read TGTGCCAGCAGCCTCGGGGGTGGTACAGCGAATGAGCAGTTCTTC. This gives the protein CASSLGGGTANEQFF.